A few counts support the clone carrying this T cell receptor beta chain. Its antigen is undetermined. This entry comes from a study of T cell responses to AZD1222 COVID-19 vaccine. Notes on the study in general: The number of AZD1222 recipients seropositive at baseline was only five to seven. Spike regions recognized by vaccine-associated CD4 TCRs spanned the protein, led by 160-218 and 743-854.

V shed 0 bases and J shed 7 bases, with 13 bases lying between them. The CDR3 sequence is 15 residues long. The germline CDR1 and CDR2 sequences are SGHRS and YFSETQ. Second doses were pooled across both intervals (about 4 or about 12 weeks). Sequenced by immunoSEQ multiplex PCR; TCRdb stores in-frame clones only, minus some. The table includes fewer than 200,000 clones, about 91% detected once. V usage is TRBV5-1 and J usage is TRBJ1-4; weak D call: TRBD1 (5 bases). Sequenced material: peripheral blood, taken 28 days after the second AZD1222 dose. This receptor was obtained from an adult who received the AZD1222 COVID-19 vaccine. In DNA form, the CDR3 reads TGCGCCAGCAGCTTGGAGGCCCCTCAGGGTGAAAAACTGTTTTTT. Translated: CASSLEAPQGEKLFF.